This T cell receptor beta chain was recovered during a study of response to subunit inactivated influenza vaccine. Study results and caveats: T cells newly recruited by each seasonal influenza vaccination are few, the authors suggested.

TCRdb re-called the RT-PCR reads through MiXCR, storing one row per CDR3 protein. The sample has approximately 500,000 distinct CDR3 sequences; 10% to 15% are singletons. Notes on this clonotype: Its specificity is not known.

The trim removed 7 bases at V and 7 bases at J, leaving 16 bases unmatched. CDR3 length: 14 amino acids. CDR1 SQVTM and CDR2 ANQGSEA come from the germline V gene. This chain uses TRBV29-1 with TRBJ2-7, with 7 positions matching TRBD1. The sample here was PBMCs from blood, taken 45 days after vaccination. This TCR derives from a man aged 50 or older who received an inactivated influenza vaccine. CDR3 in amino acids: CSGQLTGPGEEQYF. The CDR3 nucleotides are TGCAGCGGCCAGCTGACAGGGCCCGGAGAAGAGCAGTACTTC.